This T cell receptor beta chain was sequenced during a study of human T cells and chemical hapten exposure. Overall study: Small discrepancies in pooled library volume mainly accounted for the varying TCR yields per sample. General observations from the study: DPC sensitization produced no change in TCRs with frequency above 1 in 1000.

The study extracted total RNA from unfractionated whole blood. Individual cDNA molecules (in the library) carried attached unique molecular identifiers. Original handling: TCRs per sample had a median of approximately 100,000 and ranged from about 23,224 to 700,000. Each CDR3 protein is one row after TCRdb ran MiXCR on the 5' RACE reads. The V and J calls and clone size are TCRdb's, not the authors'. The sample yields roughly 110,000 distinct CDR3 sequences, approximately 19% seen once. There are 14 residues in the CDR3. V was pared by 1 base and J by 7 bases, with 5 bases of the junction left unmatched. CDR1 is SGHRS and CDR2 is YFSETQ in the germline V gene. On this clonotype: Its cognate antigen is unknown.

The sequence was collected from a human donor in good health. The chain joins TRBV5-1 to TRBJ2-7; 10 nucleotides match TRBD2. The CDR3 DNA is TGCGCCAGCAGCTTGTCTAGCGGGAGTCAAGAGCAGTACTTC. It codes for CASSLSSGSQEQYF.